This passage covers 20 T cell receptor beta chains from one sample sequenced in a study of shared clonotypes between healthy human individuals. Assay used: immunoSEQ multiplex PCR; TCRdb lists only in-frame clones, some missing. Of fewer than 650,000 clones listed, about 82% were seen once; the top ten hold around 13%. The source material was PBMCs. These receptors all come from a woman aged 40 to 50 in good health. Some clones in this sample may be carry-over from other donors' samples.

The chain joins TRBV6-1 to TRBJ1-1, with TRBD1 matching 7 bases. The CDR3 loop spans 14 amino acids. Germline loops: CDR1 MNHNS, CDR2 SASEGT. Unmatched junction bases numbered 5, after V lost 1 base and J lost 6 bases. CDR3 amino acids: CASSEGNRGPEAFF. The CDR3 nucleotides read TGTGCCAGCAGTGAAGGAAACAGGGGTCCTGAAGCTTTCTTT.

The V and J genes are TRBV6-6 and TRBJ1-2, with 9 bases lining up with TRBD1. CDR3 length equals 12 residues. J was trimmed by 8 bases and V by 8 bases; bases with no gene match: 6. Per the germline V gene, CDR1 is MNHNY and CDR2 is SVGAGI (reference sequence). As DNA, the CDR3 is TGTGCCAGCCGAACAGGGGGCGAAGGCTACACCTTC. Encoded protein: CASRTGGEGYTF.

A word on this clone: This same CDR3 is encoded by further DNA sequences in the sample. The gene calls are TRBV7-2 and TRBJ2-5; the match to TRBD2 covers 11 bases. Germline V lookup: CDR1 SGHTA, CDR2 FQGNSA. Trimming removed 1 base from V and 1 base from J; junction bases left unmatched: 2. The CDR3 length is 16 residues. CDR3 nucleotides: TGTGCCAGCAGCTTAGGACTAGCGGGAAGCCAAGAGACCCAGTACTTC. It yields the protein CASSLGLAGSQETQYF.

On this clone itself: Other DNA sequences in the sample encode the same CDR3. J is TRBJ1-2 and V is TRBV9; D gene ambiguous. Germline assignment: CDR1 SGDLS and CDR2 YYNGEE. CDR3 length equals 14 residues. Trimming stripped 4 bases from V and 7 bases from J, with 17 bases between. The CDR3 loop reads CASSPRQLSGGYTF. CDR3 in DNA: TGTGCCAGCAGCCCCCGGCAGCTTTCGGGTGGCTACACCTTC.

V is TRBV18 and J is TRBJ2-5; D gene unclear. The CDR3 has 11 residues. Looked up from germline, CDR1 is KGHSH and CDR2 is LQKENI. V lost 4 bases and J lost 4, with 4 bases in between. CDR3 DNA sequence: TGTGCCAGCTCACGGCGAGAGACCCAGTACTTC. Translated: CASSRRETQYF.

This chain links TRBV4-1 with TRBJ1-4, with D uncertain. V was trimmed by 4 bases and J by 0 bases, leaving 9 bases between them. Germline values: CDR1 MGHRA, CDR2 YSYEKL. The CDR3 covers 15 residues. The CDR3 spells CASSRSVATNEKLFF. The CDR3 nucleotides read TGCGCCAGCAGCCGGTCAGTTGCAACTAATGAAAAACTGTTTTTT.

The chain links TRBV5-6 to TRBJ1-3; perhaps TRBD1 as D (5 bases). V lost 2 bases to trimming and J lost 4 bases, with 13 bases between them. The length of the CDR3 is 15 residues. CDR1 is SGHDT, CDR2 YYEEEE, per germline. The CDR3 DNA reads TGTGCCAGCAGCTTAAGGAGGGACTCCGGAAACACCATATATTTT. This codes for CASSLRRDSGNTIYF.

This clone has just a few counts. CDR3 bases: TGTGCCAGCAGCCAGGCGGCTAGCGGACAAGAGACCCAGTACTTC. Protein product: CASSQAASGQETQYF. V gene TRBV14 combines with J gene TRBJ2-5; 7 nucleotides match TRBD2. Germline-derived CDR1 and CDR2 are SGHDN and FVKESK. The CDR3 has 15 amino acids. V shed 3 bases and J 2 bases; nucleotides not matched to a gene: 6.

The V and J genes are TRBV28 and TRBJ2-1; D gene uncertain. V lost 3 bases, J lost 7 bases, and 19 bases lay in between. Germline values: CDR1 MDHEN, CDR2 SYDVKM. The CDR3 is 16 amino acids. The CDR3 region is CASSFIITCADNEQFF. Here the CDR3 DNA reads TGTGCCAGCAGTTTTATTATTACGTGTGCAGATAATGAGCAGTTCTTC.

In regard to this clone: With a far larger clone one base away, a read error is the likely cause. The DNA of the CDR3 is TGTGCCAGCAGTAGCGGGAAGGTAGCCAAAAACACTCAGTACTTC. It codes for CASSSGKVAKNTQYF. The rearrangement uses TRBV9 and TRBJ2-4, with 8 bases lining up with TRBD2. The CDR3 loop spans 15 amino acids. The germline V gene encodes CDR1 SGDLS and CDR2 YYNGEE.

The chain is built from TRBV18 and TRBJ2-7, with 10 bases identical to TRBD1. The germline V gene has CDR1 KGHSH and CDR2 LQKENI. Trimming removed 8 bases from V and 4 bases from J; junction bases left unmatched: 5. CDR3 size: 13 residues. In DNA form, the CDR3 reads TGTGCCAGCGGCGAGGGACAGGGGTACGAGCAGTACTTC. Its translation is CASGEGQGYEQYF.

About this clone itself: A clone one base away is much larger, so this may be a read error. The chain carries TRBV4-3 and TRBJ1-3, with a weak D call TRBD1 (5 bases). Germline assignment: CDR1 LGHNA and CDR2 YSLEER. V lost 4 bases and J lost 9, with 16 bases in between. The length of the CDR3 is 14 residues. CDR3 DNA sequence: TGCGCCAGCAGCCCCTCGACCCAGAGGGGCACCATATATTTT. This codes for CASSPSTQRGTIYF.

The V and J genes are TRBV11-3 and TRBJ2-5; 8 bases match TRBD1. CDR1 and CDR2 from the germline V gene are SGHNT and YENEEA. This CDR3 has 16 amino acids. V was pared by 5 bases and J by 2 bases, with 10 bases of the junction left unmatched. The CDR3 loop is CASSARDRGGQETQYF. The CDR3 nucleotides read TGTGCCAGCAGCGCCCGAGACAGGGGAGGTCAAGAGACCCAGTACTTC.

J is TRBJ2-1 and V is TRBV5-6; 13 bases line up with TRBD2. This CDR3 is built from 16 residues. Per the germline V gene, CDR1 is SGHDT and CDR2 is YYEEEE. The J segment lost 3 bases and the V segment lost 4 bases, leaving 4 bases of the junction unmatched. For the CDR3, the DNA is TGTGCCAGCAGCCCCGGACTAGCGGGGGTCTACAATGAGCAGTTCTTC. Residues: CASSPGLAGVYNEQFF. The full variable domain, with the rest looked up from reference TRBV5-6 and TRBJ2-1, is DAGVTQSPTHLIKTRGQQVTLRCSPKSGHDTVSWYQQALGQGPQFIFQYYEEEERQRGNFPDRFSGHQFPNYSSELNVNALLLGDSALYLCASSPGLAGVYNEQFFGPGTRLTVL.

The genes are TRBV6-6 and TRBJ1-2, with TRBD1 matching 9 bases. The V gene end was trimmed by 5 bases and the J gene end by 2 bases; junction bases not matched to a gene: 9. The CDR3 loop spans 16 amino acids. The V gene's germline CDR1 is MNHNY and CDR2 SVGAGI (reference sequence). CDR3 bases: TGTGCCAGCAGTCCACCGGGACAGGGATTCAACTATGGCTACACCTTC. It specifies CASSPPGQGFNYGYTF.

In nucleotides, the CDR3 is TGTGCCAGCTCACTACCGGGACCCTCTGAAGCTTTCTTT. Translating it yields CASSLPGPSEAFF. The genes are TRBV18 and TRBJ1-1, with a possible D match to TRBD1 (5 bases). Germline loops: CDR1 KGHSH, CDR2 LQKENI. The ends were cut back, 4 bases at V and 6 bases at J, with 12 bases in the middle. The CDR3 contains 13 residues. Filled out from reference TRBV18 and TRBJ1-1, the complete variable domain reads NAGVMQNPRHLVRRRGQEARLRCSPMKGHSHVYWYRQLPEEGLKFMVYLQKENIIDESGMPKERFSAEFPKEGPSILRIQQVVRGDSAAYFCASSLPGPSEAFFGQGTRLTVV.

For this clone: Mismatch with germline at one junction end may stem from a read error. The chain couples TRBV29-1 to TRBJ2-7, with 7 bases fitting TRBD2. This CDR3 has 12 residues. In germline, CDR1 is SQVTM, CDR2 ANQGSEA. CDR3 loop: CSVGTNSYGQYF. DNA of the CDR3: TGCAGCGTGGGGACTAACTCCTACGGGCAGTACTTC.

This clone has only one observation. A much bigger clone sits one base away, suggesting this may be a read error. This sample includes further DNA sequences coding for the same CDR3. The chain has TRBV7-9 and TRBJ2-7, with unresolved D. The CDR3 runs to 11 residues. The ends were cut back, 2 bases at V and 3 bases at J, with 2 bases in the middle. Per the germline V gene, CDR1 is SEHNR and CDR2 is FQNEAQ (reference sequence). Here the CDR3 reads CASSLRYEQYF. The CDR3 nucleotides read TGTGCCAGCAGCTTACGCTACGAGCAGTACTTC.

The DNA for the CDR3 is TGTGCCAGCAGTCGGGCGGGGGCCAACGTCCTGACTTTC. It encodes CASSRAGANVLTF. The chain links TRBV7-9 to TRBJ2-6; D gene ambiguous. The V end lost 6 bases, the J end lost 4 bases, and 7 bases lay between the germline ends. The length of the CDR3 is 13 residues. Germline V gives CDR1 SEHNR, CDR2 FQNEAQ (reference sequence). The whole variable domain, remainder taken from reference TRBV7-9 and TRBJ2-6, is DTGVSQNPRHKITKRGQNVTFRCDPISEHNRLYWYRQTLGQGPEFLTYFQNEAQLEKSRLLSDRFSAERPKGSFSTLEIQRTEQGDSAMYLCASSRAGANVLTFGAGSRLTVL.

This clone was seen ten or more times. The chain links TRBV7-6 to TRBJ2-5; 13 bases are a match to TRBD2. Germline V gives CDR1 SGHVS, CDR2 FNYEAQ. This CDR3 has 18 amino acids. The junction had 5 bases not matched to a gene; V was cut back by 0 bases and J by 1 base. CDR3 loop: CASSLARTSGSAQETQYF. The CDR3 DNA sequence: TGTGCCAGCAGCTTAGCGCGGACTAGCGGGAGTGCCCAAGAGACCCAGTACTTC.